This T cell receptor (beta chain) comes out of a study of monozygotic twins with cystic fibrosis. Of note for this clone: Its antigen remains unidentified.

Using immunoSEQ multiplex PCR, the repertoire was profiled, and TCRdb retains in-frame clones only, with some absent. Of around 34,000 clones listed, roughly nine tenths were seen once; the top ten hold approximately 0.9%. The study, taken as a whole, reports: No link emerged between shared CDR3 counts and age, concordance or severity. Monozygotic CF twin pairs shared significantly more nucleotide-identical clonotypes than unrelated CF individuals did.

CDR1 is MNHNS, CDR2 SASEGT, per germline. CDR3 length equals 12 residues. The V end was cut by 2 bases, the J end by 8 bases, with 8 bases between. The J gene is TRBJ2-3, the V gene TRBV6-1, with D uncertain. Sequenced input: blood. The sequence was collected from a girl aged 2 to 9 with cystic fibrosis. The CDR3, as DNA: TGTGCCAGCAGTGAAAGGGTTGGTACGCAGTATTTT. Its protein product is CASSERVGTQYF.